These 17 T cell receptor beta chains originate from one sample sequenced in a study of cytomegalovirus exposure and HLA in healthy donors. 13 Jbeta primers and 60 Vbeta primers were used for the PCR. TCRdb's copy holds only in-frame clones and misses some; the assay was immunoSEQ multiplex PCR. The repertoire holds about 140,000 clones, with about 77% as singletons. Material: PBMCs. The receptors originated from a male donor in good health and CMV-seronegative.

J is TRBJ1-2 and V is TRBV5-4; weak D call: TRBD1 (6 bases). There are 14 residues in the CDR3. CDR1 SGHNT and CDR2 YYREEE come from the germline V gene (reference sequence). V lost 1 base to trimming and J lost 6 bases, with 13 bases between them. The CDR3 coding sequence is TGTGCCAGCAGCTTGTCCTCTGGGGGCAATGGCTACACCTTC. Translated, it gives CASSLSSGGNGYTF.

The chain uses TRBV11-2 and TRBJ2-6, with D unresolved. Trimming removed 5 bases from V and 2 bases from J, with 10 bases in between. This CDR3 has 15 residues. Germline assignment: CDR1 SGHAT and CDR2 FQNNGV. Here the CDR3 DNA reads TGTGCCAGCAGCGGCGGCGGTGCTGGGGCCAACGTCCTGACTTTC. Translated: CASSGGGAGANVLTF.

The DNA of the CDR3 is TGTGCCAGCAGCTCCCTTGAGGGTTTTCGCCAAGAGACCCAGTACTTC. Encoded protein: CASSSLEGFRQETQYF. The genes are TRBV7-9 and TRBJ2-5; D is possibly TRBD2 (5 bases). Germline V lookup: CDR1 SEHNR, CDR2 FQNEAQ (reference sequence). Trimming took off 4 bases at V and 1 base at J, with 16 bases between the two ends. The CDR3 runs 16 residues.

The J gene is TRBJ2-1, the V gene TRBV18; TRBD1 is a possible D gene (5 bases). Deletions cut 3 bases from V and 0 bases from J, with 15 bases between. CDR1 KGHSH and CDR2 LQKENI come from the germline V gene. The CDR3 extends over 17 amino acids. CDR3 sequence: CASSPRLGRSSYNEQFF. The CDR3 bases are TGTGCCAGCTCACCCCGCCTGGGGCGGAGCTCCTACAATGAGCAGTTCTTC.

The chain employs TRBV15 and TRBJ1-4; the D gene is possibly TRBD1 (6 bases). Trimming left V 8 bases short and J 4 bases short, with 14 bases between. This CDR3 region has 14 residues. Germline CDR1 and CDR2: LNHNV and YYDKDF (reference sequence). The CDR3: CATSRRDINEKLFF. DNA for the CDR3: TGTGCCACCTCAAGACGGGACATTAATGAAAAACTGTTTTTT.

Here the CDR3 DNA reads TGTGCCAGCAGCTCCCCCATGGGAAGTGGGTTCGGGAGAACTGAAGCTTTCTTT. Protein: CASSSPMGSGFGRTEAFF. The V and J genes are TRBV7-9 and TRBJ1-1, with D unclear. Trimming took 4 bases from V and 5 from J, leaving 26 bases between them. Looked up from germline, CDR1 is SEHNR and CDR2 is FQNEAQ (reference sequence). This CDR3 has 18 residues.

This chain links TRBV6-5 with TRBJ1-2; D gene uncertain. The CDR3 is made up of 15 amino acids. V was clipped by 2 bases and J by 5 bases, with 15 bases between them. CDR1 MNHEY and CDR2 SVGAGI come from the germline V gene. The CDR3 DNA reads TGTGCCAGCAGTTACACCTGGGGAGTCCAATATGGCTACACCTTC. It translates to CASSYTWGVQYGYTF.

The chain combines TRBV7-3 with TRBJ1-1, with 7 bases that match TRBD1. The CDR3 loop spans 15 amino acids. In germline, CDR1 is SGHTA, CDR2 FQGTGA. V shed 0 bases, J shed 0 bases, and the junction held 1 base outside the gene matches. The CDR3 spells CASSLTGQLNTEAFF. The CDR3 region has the DNA TGTGCCAGCAGCTTAACGGGACAGCTGAACACTGAAGCTTTCTTT.

The chain employs TRBV5-1 and TRBJ1-1; 10 bases are a match to TRBD1. From germline, CDR1 is SGHRS and CDR2 YFSETQ. This CDR3 contains 15 residues. The J segment lost 4 bases and the V segment lost 1 base, leaving 4 bases of the junction unmatched. CDR3 DNA: TGCGCCAGCAGCTTGAGGGACAGGGGTGGCACTGAAGCTTTCTTT. It specifies CASSLRDRGGTEAFF.

This clone was recorded a few times. V is TRBV6-1 and J is TRBJ2-1; possibly TRBD1 for D (6 bases). CDR3 size: 14 residues. Trimming left V 7 bases short and J 7 bases short, with 17 bases between. Germline V CDR1 and CDR2: MNHNS, SASEGT. The chain's CDR3 is CASNLHRAGNEQFF. DNA for the CDR3: TGTGCCAGCAACTTACACAGGGCTGGGAATGAGCAGTTCTTC.

This clone was detected only a few times. The rearrangement uses TRBV6-1 and TRBJ1-5; D might be TRBD1 (5 bases). Germline V gene lookup returns CDR1 MNHNS and CDR2 SASEGT. The V gene lost 8 bases and the J gene lost 7 bases, with 18 bases spanning the gap. CDR3 length equals 14 residues. For the CDR3, the DNA is TGTGCCAGCGCACAGGTACTAAGGGGACAGCCCCAGCATTTT. This codes for CASAQVLRGQPQHF.

As concerns this clone: Other DNA sequences within the sample encode an identical CDR3. The gene calls are TRBV5-1 and TRBJ2-5, with TRBD1 as a possible D gene (6 bases). V was clipped by 4 bases and J by 1 base, with 8 bases between them. The CDR3 loop spans 13 amino acids. Per germline, CDR1 SGHRS and CDR2 YFSETQ. CDR3 sequence reads: CASSPDSQETQYF. CDR3 sequence (DNA): TGCGCCAGCAGCCCGGACAGCCAAGAGACCCAGTACTTC.

This clone was seen only once. This chain links TRBV2 with TRBJ2-7, with D unresolved. The V and J ends lost 1 base and 1 base respectively, with 17 bases between them. The germline gives CDR1 SNHLY, CDR2 FYNNEI. The CDR3 is made up of 17 amino acids. The CDR3 loop reads CASSEGRFFNGSYEQYF. CDR3 bases: TGTGCCAGCAGTGAAGGGAGATTTTTTAACGGATCCTACGAGCAGTACTTC.

J is TRBJ1-1 and V is TRBV5-1; D not certain. Germline CDR1 reads SGHRS; CDR2 reads YFSETQ. The germline V and J ends were trimmed by 6 bases and 6 bases, with 18 bases remaining between them. This CDR3 has 14 amino acids. Written as DNA, the CDR3 is TGCGCCAGCACCACCTCCGCGGGTATCTCTGAAGCTTTCTTT. Protein: CASTTSAGISEAFF. Complete variable domain (other parts from reference TRBV5-1 and TRBJ1-1): KAGVTQTPRYLIKTRGQQVTLSCSPISGHRSVSWYQQTPGQGLQFLFEYFSETQRNKGNFPGRFSGRQFSNSRSEMNVSTLELGDSALYLCASTTSAGISEAFFGQGTRLTVV.

V usage is TRBV7-3 and J usage is TRBJ2-3, with D possibly TRBD1 on 5 matching bases. V lost 0 bases, J lost 2 bases, and 6 bases lay in between. CDR1 and CDR2 (germline): SGHTA, FQGTGA. This CDR3 comprises 14 residues. The CDR3 nucleotides read TGTGCCAGCAGCTTAACAGGGGACACAGATACGCAGTATTTT. The encoded protein is CASSLTGDTDTQYF. Drawing the rest from reference TRBV7-3 and TRBJ2-3, the complete variable domain is GAGVSQTPSNKVTEKGKYVELRCDPISGHTALYWYRQSLGQGPEFLIYFQGTGAADDSGLPNDRFFAVRPEGSVSTLKIQRTERGDSAVYLCASSLTGDTDTQYFGPGTRLTVL.

This chain joins TRBV27 and TRBJ2-2; possibly TRBD1 for D (5 bases). The CDR3 extends over 14 amino acids. Trimming pared 7 bases from V and 7 bases from J, leaving 16 bases between. Germline lookup yields CDR1 MNHEY and CDR2 SMNVEV (reference sequence). The CDR3, as DNA: TGTGCCAGCAACCGATTCCAGGGTTACGGGGAGCTGTTTTTT. Encoded protein: CASNRFQGYGELFF.

The rearrangement uses TRBV7-6 and TRBJ1-6; 7 nucleotides agree with TRBD1. The germline V gene encodes CDR1 SGHVS and CDR2 FNYEAQ. Unmatched junction bases numbered 4, after V lost 4 bases and J lost 7 bases. CDR3 length equals 14 residues. CDR3 sequence: CASSSRQGNSPLHF. The CDR3 DNA sequence: TGTGCCAGCAGCTCCCGACAGGGCAATTCACCCCTCCACTTT.